The 18 T cell receptor beta chains below come from one sample, sequenced in a study of a mutant IDH1 vaccine in newly diagnosed glioma (dated by TCRdb to the early 2020s). Receptors were amplified or captured by the immunoSEQ multiplex PCR assay. TCRdb holds this immuneACCESS table with in-frame rearrangements only. Some clones are missing; in checked studies, unresolved V genes explain under half, and the rest has no known cause. The table for this sample lists some 95,000 clones; around three quarters of them were counted only once. The top ten hold roughly 7% of the sample. Explained via the paper, the time point label denotes: baseline, week 1 (first vaccination visit). Read against the paper, the sample's treatment or condition label means: pre-vaccination baseline after standard-of-care therapy. The starting material was PBMCs, obtained from a glioma patient treated with radiotherapy, temozolomide or both. These receptor sequences come from a man in his forties with glioma.

This chain uses TRBV14 with TRBJ2-1; D is unresolved. Germline V gene data show CDR1 as SGHDN and CDR2 as FVKESK. The CDR3 totals 13 residues. The germline V and J ends were trimmed by 4 bases and 5 bases, with 9 bases remaining between them. DNA of the CDR3: TGTGCCAGCAGCCCACGAACGAACAATGAGCAGTTCTTC. Translating it yields CASSPRTNNEQFF. The variable domain in full, completed from reference TRBV14 and TRBJ2-1, reads EAGVTQFPSHSVIEKGQTVTLRCDPISGHDNLYWYRRVMGKEIKFLLHFVKESKQDESGMPNNRFLAERTGGTYSTLKVQPAELEDSGVYFCASSPRTNNEQFFGPGTRLTVL.

The J gene is TRBJ2-5, the V gene TRBV10-3, with D possibly matching TRBD2 (5 bases). The length of the CDR3 is 14 residues. CDR1 and CDR2 (germline): ENHRY, SYGVKD. V was pared by 3 bases and J by 2 bases, with 10 bases between. The CDR3 DNA sequence: TGTGCCATCAGTGATCAAGCGGATCAAGAGACCCAGTACTTC. This translates into CAISDQADQETQYF.

Only one count was recorded for this clone. The CDR3 bases are TGCGCCAGCAGCCAAGAGGGCAGCGGGAGGTACGAGCAGTACTTC. It encodes CASSQEGSGRYEQYF. The chain joins TRBV4-3 to TRBJ2-7; 9 bases are shared with TRBD2. The CDR3 is 15 amino acids. CDR1 LGHNA and CDR2 YSLEER come from the germline V gene. J was trimmed by 4 bases and V by 0 bases; bases with no gene match: 4.

V gene TRBV2 combines with J gene TRBJ2-5; D is possibly TRBD2 (5 bases). The CDR3 runs to 12 residues. Germline assignment: CDR1 SNHLY and CDR2 FYNNEI. V lost 5 bases to trimming and J lost 10 bases, with 14 bases between them. As DNA, the CDR3 is TGTGCCAGCAGTCAGCGGTACCGCGGCCAGTACTTC. Translation gives CASSQRYRGQYF.

As for this clone: A junction boundary mismatches the germline segment, possibly from a read error. The chain is built from TRBV6-6 and TRBJ1-6; 11 bases match TRBD1. Germline V lookup: CDR1 MNHNY, CDR2 SVGAGI (reference sequence). CDR3 size: 15 residues. The CDR3 DNA reads as TGTGTCAGCAGTTACGGACAGGGGGCAGTTTCACCCCTCCACTTT. Its protein is CVSSYGQGAVSPLHF.

The chain uses TRBV5-5 and TRBJ1-3; D call uncertain. The CDR3 covers 15 residues. Germline V gives CDR1 SGHKS, CDR2 YYEKEE (reference sequence). V was shortened by 4 bases and J by 0 bases, with 11 bases between the two germline ends. CDR3 residues: CASSQLSSSGNTIYF. CDR3 DNA: TGTGCCAGCAGCCAACTTTCGAGCTCTGGAAACACCATATATTTT.

The genes are TRBV5-4 and TRBJ2-1; 8 nucleotides line up with TRBD2. The CDR3 covers 14 residues. Germline CDR1 and CDR2: SGHNT and YYREEE (reference sequence). The trim removed 1 base at V and 5 bases at J, leaving 2 bases unmatched. This CDR3 reads CASSLRRGDNEQFF. Written as DNA, the CDR3 is TGTGCCAGCAGCTTGCGGCGGGGGGACAATGAGCAGTTCTTC.

The V and J genes are TRBV5-6 and TRBJ2-7; 7 bases are shared with TRBD2. CDR1 and CDR2 from the germline V gene are SGHDT and YYEEEE. CDR3 size: 15 residues. With 4 bases clipped from V and 5 bases from J, the junction kept 12 bases outside the gene matches. DNA for the CDR3: TGTGCCAGCAGCGGACTAGACAATACGATGGACGAGCAGTACTTC. It translates to CASSGLDNTMDEQYF.

This chain uses TRBV27 with TRBJ1-2, with D hard to call. Germline V CDR1 and CDR2: MNHEY, SMNVEV (reference sequence). The CDR3 spans 13 residues. V dropped 3 bases and J dropped 6 bases, with 11 bases sitting between them. Here the CDR3 reads CASSFAGANGYTF. In DNA, the CDR3 is TGTGCCAGCAGTTTTGCCGGTGCCAATGGCTACACCTTC.

This chain joins TRBV18 and TRBJ2-5; D perhaps matches TRBD2 (5 bases). Trimming pared 3 bases from V and 0 bases from J, leaving 11 bases between. Germline assignment: CDR1 KGHSH and CDR2 LQKENI. The CDR3 is 15 amino acids. The CDR3 is CASSPPGGYQETQYF. CDR3 coding DNA: TGTGCCAGCTCACCTCCTGGAGGCTACCAAGAGACCCAGTACTTC. Complete variable domain (other parts from reference TRBV18 and TRBJ2-5): NAGVMQNPRHLVRRRGQEARLRCSPMKGHSHVYWYRQLPEEGLKFMVYLQKENIIDESGMPKERFSAEFPKEGPSILRIQQVVRGDSAAYFCASSPPGGYQETQYFGPGTRLLVL.

This rearrangement joins TRBV5-6 to TRBJ2-1; 13 nucleotides match TRBD2. Germline lookup yields CDR1 SGHDT and CDR2 YYEEEE. The CDR3 is made up of 14 amino acids. V lost 7 bases, J lost 6 bases, and 4 bases stayed unmatched. This CDR3 is CASLTSGRRNEQFF. The DNA of the CDR3 is TGTGCCAGCTTGACTAGCGGGAGGCGCAATGAGCAGTTCTTC.

The gene calls are TRBV28 and TRBJ1-5, with 7 bases lining up with TRBD1. This CDR3 has 14 amino acids. V was pared by 3 bases and J by 3 bases, with 2 bases of the junction left unmatched. The germline V gene encodes CDR1 MDHEN and CDR2 SYDVKM. The CDR3, as DNA: TGTGCCAGCAGTTTGACAGGGCCCAATCAGCCCCAGCATTTT. Its translation is CASSLTGPNQPQHF.

The chain links TRBV28 to TRBJ2-5, with a tentative D call TRBD2 (6 bases). Germline assignment: CDR1 MDHEN and CDR2 SYDVKM. This CDR3 has 17 residues. V was trimmed by 3 bases and J by 4 bases, leaving 21 bases between them. CDR3 bases: TGTGCCAGCAGTTTTGAGCCGAGACTAGTGGGAGGAGAGACCCAGTACTTC. Protein product: CASSFEPRLVGGETQYF.

The CDR3 nucleotides read TGTGCCAGCAGTTATTCCCCGGGGGCAGGGACTGAGCAGTACTTC. Its protein is CASSYSPGAGTEQYF. The chain uses TRBV6-6 and TRBJ2-7; D may correspond to TRBD1 or TRBD2 (6 bases each). The V end lost 3 bases, the J end lost 7 bases, and 19 bases lay between the germline ends. Looked up from germline, CDR1 is MNHNY and CDR2 is SVGAGI (reference sequence). The CDR3 is 15 residues long.

This clone was counted many times. This chain connects TRBV30 to TRBJ1-5; D remains ambiguous. Germline lookup yields CDR1 GTSNPN and CDR2 SVGIG (reference sequence). Trimming took off 5 bases at V and 6 bases at J, with 14 bases between the two ends. The CDR3 has 13 residues. CDR3 in DNA: TGTGCCTGGGGGGAGGCGGGGTCTCAGCCCCAGCATTTT. It encodes CAWGEAGSQPQHF.

V usage is TRBV7-6 and J usage is TRBJ2-3; 11 bases agree with TRBD2. V trimming: 3 bases; J trimming: 4 bases; junction bases outside the gene matches: 3. The CDR3 is 15 residues long. The V gene's germline CDR1 is SGHVS and CDR2 FNYEAQ. CDR3 DNA sequence: TGTGCCAGCAGCTTGGGGACTAGCGGAGCAGATACGCAGTATTTT. Translating gives CASSLGTSGADTQYF.

This clone has just a few counts. The CDR3 DNA reads TGCGCCAGCAGCCAAGATAGGGCAGTTTATAATTCACCCCTCCACTTT. This encodes CASSQDRAVYNSPLHF. This chain connects TRBV4-3 to TRBJ1-6; no firm D call. This CDR3 contains 16 residues. Trimming took off 0 bases at V and 4 bases at J, with 10 bases between the two ends. CDR1 LGHNA and CDR2 YSLEER come from the germline V gene.

The chain is built from TRBV7-2 and TRBJ2-5, with 9 bases fitting TRBD2. Germline CDR1 and CDR2: SGHTA and FQGNSA. The V gene end was trimmed by 4 bases and the J gene end by 2 bases; junction bases not matched to a gene: 11. This CDR3 contains 17 residues. The CDR3 coding sequence is TGTGCCAGCAGCTCTGAACTAGGGACTAGCCAACAAGAGACCCAGTACTTC. It encodes CASSSELGTSQQETQYF.